These 23 T cell receptor beta chains were sequenced from one sample in a study of identical twins. TCRdb recomputed calls from the 5' RACE reads with MiXCR, one row per CDR3 protein. The repertoire consists of 550,000 to 700,000 distinct CDR3 sequences, with around a tenth occurring once and the leading ten covering 2.5% to 3%. These data also formed part of another study, on yellow fever vaccine responses in identical twins.

What was sequenced was PBMCs. These receptors all come from a woman under 30 in good health.

This chain uses TRBV5-1 with TRBJ2-5, with D unresolved. V lost 5 bases and J 5 bases, leaving 16 bases between the germline ends. This CDR3 region has 14 residues. Germline CDR1 reads SGHRS; CDR2 reads YFSETQ. The CDR3 coding sequence is TGCGCCAGCAGACCAAACCCTCTGTGGGAGACCCAGTACTTC. Protein: CASRPNPLWETQYF. The variable domain in full, completed from reference TRBV5-1 and TRBJ2-5, reads KAGVTQTPRYLIKTRGQQVTLSCSPISGHRSVSWYQQTPGQGLQFLFEYFSETQRNKGNFPGRFSGRQFSNSRSEMNVSTLELGDSALYLCASRPNPLWETQYFGPGTRLLVL.

This clonotype was found many times. The chain combines TRBV6-2 or TRBV6-3 with TRBJ2-7; no clear D gene. The length of the CDR3 is 17 residues. Deletions cut 8 bases from V and 4 bases from J, with 27 bases between. The germline V gene encodes CDR1 MNHEY and CDR2 SVGEGT. The CDR3: CASCKPGLRPESYEQYF. Written as DNA, the CDR3 is TGTGCCAGCTGTAAACCGGGCCTCCGACCGGAAAGTTACGAGCAGTACTTC.

The chain uses TRBV29-1 and TRBJ1-2; 8 bases are a match to TRBD1. Germline values: CDR1 SQVTM, CDR2 ANQGSEA. J was trimmed by 3 bases and V by 3 bases; bases with no gene match: 3. This CDR3 is built from 13 residues. The CDR3 DNA sequence: TGCAGCGTTGAGGCGGACAGGGACTATGGCTACACCTTC. Translation gives CSVEADRDYGYTF.

This chain links TRBV30 with TRBJ2-5; D might be TRBD2 (5 bases). The CDR3 runs to 15 residues. Between the trimmed V and J ends, which lost 1 base and 5 bases, there was a span of 17 bases. CDR1 and CDR2 (germline): GTSNPN, SVGIG (reference sequence). CDR3 in DNA: TGTGCCTGGAGTGACCGGGGAAAAAAAAGGGAGACCCAGTACTTC. Amino acid sequence: CAWSDRGKKRETQYF.

There are a few counts of this clonotype. The V gene is TRBV15, the J gene TRBJ2-2; perhaps TRBD2 as D (5 bases). CDR1 LNHNV and CDR2 YYDKDF come from the germline V gene (reference sequence). The CDR3 sequence is 17 residues long. Trimming took off 0 bases at V and 6 bases at J, with 17 bases between the two ends. CDR3 bases: TGTGCCACCAGCAGAGATGGGCCCGGAGGTAGCGCCGGGGAGCTGTTTTTT. This codes for CATSRDGPGGSAGELFF.

There are many counts of this clonotype. The J gene is TRBJ2-1, the V gene TRBV27, with D possibly TRBD2 on 6 matching bases. Germline V gives CDR1 MNHEY, CDR2 SMNVEV (reference sequence). Trimming cost V 9 bases and J 1 base, with 13 bases left between them. This CDR3 has 14 amino acids. CDR3 residues: CASSLAFSYNEQFF. The CDR3 DNA reads TGTGCCAGTTCTCTAGCGTTTTCCTACAATGAGCAGTTCTTC.

This clonotype was seen at least ten times. V usage is TRBV7-3 and J usage is TRBJ2-3, with 9 bases identical to TRBD2. Germline V CDR1 and CDR2: SGHTA, FQGTGA. The CDR3 has 16 amino acids. V shed 1 base and J 2 bases; nucleotides not matched to a gene: 4. The CDR3 DNA sequence: TGTGCCAGCAGCTTAATAGCGGGGGAGACCACAGATACGCAGTATTTT. Its translation: CASSLIAGETTDTQYF.

The J gene is TRBJ2-3, the V gene TRBV6-1; 12 bases line up with TRBD2. The V and J ends lost 8 bases and 3 bases, in that order; junction bases with no gene match: 15. The V gene's germline CDR1 is MNHNS and CDR2 SASEGT. The CDR3 is 18 amino acids. The CDR3 sequence is CASHTGLAGGFRTDTQYF. Here the CDR3 DNA reads TGTGCCAGCCATACCGGGCTAGCGGGGGGGTTTCGGACAGATACGCAGTATTTT.

The sample holds a few counts of this clonotype. The J gene is TRBJ2-2, the V gene TRBV20-1, with TRBD1 matching 9 bases. Germline V gene lookup returns CDR1 DFQATT and CDR2 SNEGSKA (reference sequence). The CDR3 runs 14 residues. V shed 6 bases and J 6 bases; nucleotides not matched to a gene: 8. CDR3 nucleotides: TGCAGTGCCCGACCGGGACAGGGCCCCGGGGAGCTGTTTTTT. The encoded protein is CSARPGQGPGELFF.

The V call is TRBV18, the J call TRBJ2-5, with a tentative D call TRBD1 (6 bases). This CDR3 is 14 amino acids long. The V end lost 3 bases, the J end lost 4 bases, and 12 bases lay between the germline ends. The germline V gene encodes CDR1 KGHSH and CDR2 LQKENI. CDR3 amino acids: CASSPVDSLETQYF. As DNA, the CDR3 is TGTGCCAGCTCACCTGTGGACAGCTTAGAGACCCAGTACTTC.

For this clonotype: One end of the junction fails to match germline, which may point to a read error. The CDR3 coding sequence is TGCGCCAGCAACTTGGCCGGGAGAATCGACAATGAGCAGTTCTTC. Encoded protein: CASNLAGRIDNEQFF. The rearrangement links TRBV5-1 to TRBJ2-1; tentatively, D is TRBD2 (6 bases). This CDR3 is 15 amino acids long. Germline values: CDR1 SGHRS, CDR2 YFSETQ.

This clonotype was picked up many times. V and J are TRBV15 and TRBJ1-5; possible D gene TRBD1, 5 bases. Trimming stripped 1 base from V and 1 base from J, with 11 bases between. The germline V gene has CDR1 LNHNV and CDR2 YYDKDF (reference sequence). This CDR3 has 16 amino acids. CDR3 residues: CATSRARDLSNQPQHF. The CDR3, as DNA: TGTGCCACCAGCAGAGCCAGGGACTTAAGCAATCAGCCCCAGCATTTT.

This clonotype was seen only a few times. The V gene is TRBV5-1, the J gene TRBJ2-7, with unresolved D. The CDR3 is 13 amino acids. The germline CDR1 and CDR2 sequences are SGHRS and YFSETQ. With 3 bases removed from V and 6 bases from J, the gap between germline ends came to 13 bases. The CDR3 region is CASSYDAGREQYF. The CDR3 coding sequence is TGCGCCAGCAGCTATGATGCTGGTCGCGAGCAGTACTTC.

A few counts support this clonotype. The chain carries TRBV29-1 and TRBJ1-2; unclear D gene. Germline assignment: CDR1 SQVTM and CDR2 ANQGSEA. The CDR3 sequence is 11 residues long. The V gene lost 4 bases and the J gene lost 5 bases, with 8 bases spanning the gap. CDR3 in amino acids: CSVAGLYGYTF. The CDR3 region has the DNA TGCAGCGTTGCTGGACTTTATGGCTACACCTTC.

This clonotype came up many times. The gene calls are TRBV25-1 and TRBJ2-7; 9 nucleotides align to TRBD1. This CDR3 has 15 residues. Germline loops: CDR1 MGHDK, CDR2 SYGVNS. V lost 4 bases, J lost 3 bases, and 7 bases stayed unmatched. CDR3 in amino acids: CASSGAPGQGYEQYF. As DNA, the CDR3 is TGTGCCAGCAGTGGGGCCCCGGGACAGGGCTACGAGCAGTACTTC.

In this sample, this clonotype turned up a few times. The V and J genes are TRBV7-9 and TRBJ2-1, with TRBD2 identical over 8 bases. This CDR3 region has 14 residues. CDR1 and CDR2 (germline): SEHNR, FQNEAQ (reference sequence). V lost 4 bases, J lost 5 bases, and 4 bases stayed unmatched. The CDR3, as DNA: TGTGCCAGCAGCTCTTCTAGCGGGCACAATGAGCAGTTCTTC. Translating it yields CASSSSSGHNEQFF.

V gene TRBV5-5 combines with J gene TRBJ2-7, with 9 nucleotides matching TRBD1. This CDR3 has 13 amino acids. Looked up from germline, CDR1 is SGHKS and CDR2 is YYEKEE (reference sequence). Trimming at V came to 4 bases and at J to 4 bases, leaving 3 bases not matched to a gene. CDR3 DNA: TGTGCCAGCAGCCGGGACAGGGAATACGAGCAGTACTTC. Its translation is CASSRDREYEQYF.

The gene calls are TRBV5-1 and TRBJ1-3, with D unresolved. Per germline, CDR1 SGHRS and CDR2 YFSETQ. This CDR3 is 16 amino acids long. V dropped 0 bases and J dropped 0 bases, with 10 bases sitting between them. The CDR3 coding sequence is TGCGCCAGCAGCTTGGACCCAGACATCTCTGGAAACACCATATATTTT. It specifies CASSLDPDISGNTIYF.

The chain links TRBV7-6 to TRBJ2-1, with D possibly called TRBD1 or TRBD2 (5 bases each). The CDR3 has 16 residues. With 4 bases removed from V and 2 bases from J, the gap between germline ends came to 15 bases. Looked up from germline, CDR1 is SGHVS and CDR2 is FNYEAQ. The CDR3 is CASSSTGTTTYNEQFF. CDR3 bases: TGTGCCAGCAGCTCTACCGGGACGACGACCTACAATGAGCAGTTCTTC.

This clonotype has just a few counts. This sequence joins TRBV12-3 or TRBV12-4 and TRBJ2-5; D assignment may be TRBD1 or TRBD2 (5 bases each). The CDR3 loop spans 15 amino acids. The V gene lost 5 bases and the J gene lost 3 bases, with 16 bases spanning the gap. CDR3 coding DNA: TGTGCCAGCAGTCCTACCGGGACCGCCAAAGAGACCCAGTACTTC. Its translation is CASSPTGTAKETQYF.

This chain joins TRBV28 and TRBJ2-7; no reliable D call. V shed 6 bases and J shed 0 bases, with 12 bases lying between them. Germline V CDR1 and CDR2: MDHEN, SYDVKM. This CDR3 spans 14 amino acids. The CDR3 DNA sequence: TGTGCCAGCAGCCTAACCTCCTACTCCTACGAGCAGTACTTC. Its translation: CASSLTSYSYEQYF.

The chain links TRBV7-9 to TRBJ2-2; D is undetermined. The CDR3 runs 15 residues. The V end lost 0 bases, the J end lost 2 bases, and 7 bases lay between the germline ends. Germline values: CDR1 SEHNR, CDR2 FQNEAQ (reference sequence). The CDR3 coding sequence is TGTGCCAGCAGCTTAGCTCCAGAAAACACCGGGGAGCTGTTTTTT. Translated, it gives CASSLAPENTGELFF.

Many counts were recorded for this clonotype. The chain is built from TRBV20-1 and TRBJ2-7, with TRBD2 as a possible D gene (6 bases). Per germline, CDR1 DFQATT and CDR2 SNEGSKA (reference sequence). V was clipped by 0 bases and J by 0 bases, with 15 bases between them. The CDR3 extends over 16 amino acids. In DNA, the CDR3 is TGCAGTGCTAGAGATAGGGACTCCATTTTCTCCTACGAGCAGTACTTC. It is translated as CSARDRDSIFSYEQYF.